This is a list of T cell receptor beta chains from one sample in a study of response to subunit inactivated influenza vaccine. TCRdb redid the calling of the RT-PCR reads with MiXCR, one entry per CDR3 protein. The table shows approximately 700,000 distinct CDR3 sequences, with about a sixth occurring only once. Here the sequenced sample was PBMCs from blood, taken 11 to 12 days after vaccination. The receptors were sampled from a man in his fifties who received an inactivated influenza vaccine. Each CDR3 is given with its conserved first and last residue. A D gene is named only where the DNA matches it firmly. The size field is filled for only some rows; it gives once, few, many or a size class.

v_call	j_call	d_call	cdr3_length	clone_size	cdr3_nt	cdr3_aa
TRBV12-3/TRBV12-4	TRBJ2-7	-	12	-	TGTGCCAGCACCCTCGGACCCTACGAGCAGTACTTC	CASTLGPYEQYF
TRBV7-9	TRBJ2-1	-	13	-	TGTGCCAGCAGCTCGCCTGGCTACAATGAGCAGTTCTTC	CASSSPGYNEQFF
TRBV10-3	TRBJ2-7	-	17	-	TGTGCCATCAGTGAGCCTAAAAGGAACGACGGGTACTACGAGCAGTACTTC	CAISEPKRNDGYYEQYF
TRBV19	TRBJ1-5	TRBD1	15	few	TGTGCCAGTAGTTCCCCCTGGACAGGGAATCAGCCCCAGCATTTT	CASSSPWTGNQPQHF
TRBV12-3/TRBV12-4	TRBJ2-3	TRBD1	12	many	TGTGCCAGCGGACAGGGCACAGATACGCAGTATTTT	CASGQGTDTQYF
TRBV12-3/TRBV12-4	TRBJ2-2	-	15	few	TGTGCCAGCAGTCTCCGGGACCCCCGAGATGGGGAGCTGTTTTTT	CASSLRDPRDGELFF
TRBV4-2	TRBJ2-1	TRBD2	17	few	TGTGCCAGCAGCCAAGATCCCCTTTCGACTAGCGGCAATGAGCAGTTCTTC	CASSQDPLSTSGNEQFF
TRBV12-3/TRBV12-4	TRBJ2-3	-	15	-	TGTGCCAGCAGTTTGGAGACAGAGGACACAGATACGCAGTATTTT	CASSLETEDTDTQYF
TRBV7-9	TRBJ1-1	-	14	-	TGTGCCAGCAGCTGGGACATCATGAACACTGAAGCTTTCTTT	CASSWDIMNTEAFF
TRBV7-9	TRBJ2-5	TRBD2	15	few	TGTGCCAGCAGCCGGAGGACTAGACGGCAAGAGACCCAGTACTTC	CASSRRTRRQETQYF
TRBV29-1	TRBJ2-3	-	15	-	TGCAGCGTTGAAGTCTTGAGTACTAGCACAGATACGCAGTATTTT	CSVEVLSTSTDTQYF
TRBV19	TRBJ2-1	TRBD2	15	-	TGTGCCAGTAGTAAGCGGGGTGGGGAGGGCCTTCCCCAGTTCTTC	CASSKRGGEGLPQFF
TRBV2	TRBJ2-7	-	15	-	TGTGCCAGCAGTGAATTGGGGGCAGGTCTTTACGAGCAGTACTTC	CASSELGAGLYEQYF
TRBV3-1	TRBJ2-1	-	15	few	TGTGCCAGCAGCCAGGGAAAGGGACCCTACAATGAGCAGTTCTTC	CASSQGKGPYNEQFF
TRBV12-3/TRBV12-4	TRBJ1-3	-	14	many	TGTGCCAGCAGTCAAGCCACGTTTGGAAACACCATATATTTT	CASSQATFGNTIYF
TRBV6-5	TRBJ2-7	TRBD2	17	few	TGTGCCAGCAGTTACTCGATTAGGCCTAGCGGGGGCCTGGGGCAGTACTTC	CASSYSIRPSGGLGQYF